The 8 T cell receptor beta chains below come from one sample, sequenced in a study of blood T cell repertoires in COVID-19 (dated by TCRdb to about 2020). Library prep was done by the immunoSEQ multiplex PCR assay. TCRdb took over this immuneACCESS table, retaining in-frame rearrangements with V and J assigned. Such tables are incomplete; in checked studies, under half of the missing clones stem from an unresolved V gene, and the remainder is unexplained. For this sample there are approximately 220,000 clones; approximately 86% appear just once. The ten largest clonotypes hold 0.55% to 0.75% of the sample. The material sequenced was peripheral blood. Receptor source: a man aged 40-49 years with acute or convalescent COVID-19.

The sample holds one count of this clone. The V call is TRBV4-1, the J call TRBJ1-2; 8 nucleotides match TRBD1. The CDR3 sequence is 17 residues long. With V trimmed by 0 bases and J by 4 bases, 10 bases remained unmatched. Germline CDR1 MGHRA, CDR2 YSYEKL. CDR3: CASSQDEDRALLYGYTF. CDR3 DNA: TGCGCCAGCAGCCAAGATGAGGACAGGGCCTTACTCTATGGCTACACCTTC.

The chain recombines TRBV6-1 with TRBJ1-5; 8 bases align to TRBD1. This CDR3 has 15 residues. Germline CDR1 and CDR2: MNHNS and SASEGT. V shed 2 bases and J 8 bases; nucleotides not matched to a gene: 8. The CDR3 nucleotides read TGTGCCAGCAGTGAATCTCGACAGGGGTGGAAGCCCCAGCATTTT. Translated: CASSESRQGWKPQHF.

In its sample, this clone was seen once. V is TRBV19 and J is TRBJ2-5, with D possibly TRBD1 on 6 matching bases. CDR1 is LNHDA, CDR2 SQIVND, per germline (reference sequence). V was cut by 4 bases and J by 5 bases, with 17 bases left in between. This CDR3 region has 15 residues. CDR3 amino acids: CASSRGVQGLETQYF. The DNA for the CDR3 is TGTGCCAGTAGTAGGGGTGTACAGGGATTGGAGACCCAGTACTTC.

J is TRBJ2-2 and V is TRBV7-3, with 8 bases fitting TRBD1. Germline V gene lookup returns CDR1 SGHTA and CDR2 FQGTGA. V dropped 2 bases and J dropped 3; count of bases not matched to a gene: 5. This CDR3 comprises 16 residues. The CDR3 is CASSLQGALDTGELFF. Here the CDR3 DNA reads TGTGCCAGCAGCTTACAGGGGGCGCTGGACACCGGGGAGCTGTTTTTT.

The chain has TRBV2 and TRBJ1-5; 11 bases match TRBD1. CDR3 length equals 18 residues. After removal of 6 bases from V and 0 bases from J, the junction contained 10 bases not matched to a gene. From germline, CDR1 is SNHLY and CDR2 FYNNEI. The CDR3 loop reads CASSPDRGQTYSNQPQHF. The CDR3 coding sequence is TGTGCCAGCAGCCCGGACAGGGGGCAGACCTATAGCAATCAGCCCCAGCATTTT.

This clone was counted only a few times. The V gene is TRBV27, the J gene TRBJ1-6; D is unclear. CDR3 length: 14 residues. Per germline, CDR1 MNHEY and CDR2 SMNVEV (reference sequence). Between the trimmed V and J ends, which lost 2 bases and 7 bases, there was a span of 9 bases. CDR3 residues: CASSLTHMNSPLHF. The CDR3 nucleotides are TGTGCCAGCAGTTTAACACACATGAATTCACCCCTCCACTTT.

This chain uses TRBV27 with TRBJ2-7; D gene unclear. The length of the CDR3 is 16 residues. Trimming stripped 6 bases from V and 1 base from J, with 19 bases between. Germline V gives CDR1 MNHEY, CDR2 SMNVEV (reference sequence). The CDR3: CASRIRGDPSSYEQYF. CDR3 sequence (DNA): TGTGCCAGCAGGATCCGCGGTGACCCTTCTTCCTACGAGCAGTACTTC.

This clone was seen at least ten times. The chain employs TRBV5-1 and TRBJ2-1; 7 positions agree with TRBD1. CDR1 and CDR2 from the germline V gene are SGHRS and YFSETQ. V was clipped by 6 bases and J by 7 bases; unmatched bases: 13. The CDR3 runs 15 residues. CDR3 amino acids: CASNHLGQPGNEQFF. In DNA, the CDR3 is TGCGCCAGCAACCACTTGGGACAGCCAGGGAATGAGCAGTTCTTC.